The source of this TCR beta chain is a study of T cell responses to AZD1222 COVID-19 vaccine. The study, taken as a whole, reports: Among those given AZD1222, only five or six were seropositive at baseline.

A remark on this clone: Its antigen is unknown.

Only in-frame clones appear in the TCRdb table, and some are missing; sequencing was by immunoSEQ multiplex PCR. The sample yields 150,000 to 200,000 clones, 93% seen once. The receptor's source is an adult in good health. Sequencing was performed on peripheral blood, taken on day 0 of AZD1222 vaccination.

The CDR3 spells CASSLSHSVRNSPLHF. For the CDR3, the DNA is TGCGCCAGCAGCCTTTCGCACAGCGTTAGGAATTCACCCCTCCACTTT. The chain is built from TRBV5-1 and TRBJ1-6; D not resolved. Trimming pared 4 bases from V and 7 bases from J, leaving 18 bases between. Germline CDR1 and CDR2: SGHRS and YFSETQ. The CDR3 is 16 residues long. The variable domain in full, with the rest retrieved from reference TRBV5-1 and TRBJ1-6, is KAGVTQTPRYLIKTRGQQVTLSCSPISGHRSVSWYQQTPGQGLQFLFEYFSETQRNKGNFPGRFSGRQFSNSRSEMNVSTLELGDSALYLCASSLSHSVRNSPLHFGNGTRLTVT.